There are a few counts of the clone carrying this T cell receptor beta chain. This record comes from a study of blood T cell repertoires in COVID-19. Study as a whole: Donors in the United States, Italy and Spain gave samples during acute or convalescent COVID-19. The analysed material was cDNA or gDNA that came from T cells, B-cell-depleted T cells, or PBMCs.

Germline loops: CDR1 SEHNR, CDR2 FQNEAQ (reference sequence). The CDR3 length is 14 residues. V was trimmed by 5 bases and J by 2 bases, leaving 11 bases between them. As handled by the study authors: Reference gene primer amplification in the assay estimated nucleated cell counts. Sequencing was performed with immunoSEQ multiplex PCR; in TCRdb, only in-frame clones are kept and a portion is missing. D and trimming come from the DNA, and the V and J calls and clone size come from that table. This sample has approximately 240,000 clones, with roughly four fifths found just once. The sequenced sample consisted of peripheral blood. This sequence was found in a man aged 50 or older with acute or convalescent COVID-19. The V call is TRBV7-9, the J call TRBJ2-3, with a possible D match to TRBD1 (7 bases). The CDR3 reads CASSQGGFTDTQYF. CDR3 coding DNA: TGTGCCAGCAGCCAGGGGGGCTTCACAGATACGCAGTATTTT.